This is a list of T cell receptor beta chains from one sample in a study of blood T cell repertoires in COVID-19. The repertoire was sequenced with immunoSEQ multiplex PCR; TCRdb's copy has only in-frame clones and lacks some. This sample carries a few hundred thousand clones, 88% of them seen once, and the ten largest clones take 5%. The sample consisted of PBMCs or T cells enriched from blood (not recorded which). These receptors were collected from a man in his thirties or forties who had recovered from COVID-19. CDR3s include the opening cysteine and the closing phenylalanine or tryptophan.

TRBV7-2 | CASSPTLYSPLHF
TRBV19 | CASSAGHRQETQYF
TRBV5-5 | CASSEPQGHQPQHF
TRBV12-5 | CASGRGLAGYNEQFF
TRBV18 | CASSPPPGDYGYTF
TRBV19 | CASMDRGYSNQPQHF
TRBV9 | CASSEPLAGGHNEQFF
TRBV2 | CASSPGLAGAQETQYF
TRBV18 | CASSPLKRTGAYNEQFF
TRBV27 | CASRTGVQPQHF
TRBV25-1 | CASSELGPVWEQYF
TRBV6-5 | CASSYSVGEAYNEQFF
TRBV29-1 | CSVEDYRSRAEAFF
TRBV5-5 | CASSLGDISYEQYF
TRBV5-6 | CASSLITGSEQYF
TRBV27 | CASSFVGTDLNTEAFF
TRBV19 | CASTLQGVGGYTF
TRBV28 | CASGRSGNTEAFF
TRBV5-1 | CASSYNPAGELFF
TRBV18 | CASSRGLVQETQYF
TRBV15 | CATSRGWGRATYEQYF
TRBV11-2 | CASSLGYSEKLFF
TRBV12-3/TRBV12-4 | CASSLPGPYEQYF
TRBV10-3 | CAISESAGSGANVLTF